This TCR beta chain was recovered during a study of post-analysis software for immune sequencing data. Study-level information: Secondary progressive, relapsing-remitting and progressive-relapsing multiple sclerosis were among the included disease courses. Study results and limitations: The F measure placed samples prepared in the same batch into strongly shared clusters. Multiple sclerosis patients showed significantly lower normalized Chao1 diversity than controls did. Controls had lower frequencies than patients of about five TRBV segments, which included TRBV5-6, TRBV5-1 and TRBV20-1.

Remarks on this clonotype: Its antigen is not identified.

J was trimmed by 7 bases and V by 5 bases; bases with no gene match: 6. Germline values: CDR1 MNHEY, CDR2 SVGEGT. CDR3 length: 15 amino acids. Presence of unique molecular identifiers characterized the TCR beta cDNA libraries. The source material, about 0.95 to 11 million T cells, gave rise to roughly 0.5 million cDNA molecules. TCRdb redid the calling of the PCR reads with MiXCR, one entry per CDR3 protein. The sample carries hundreds of thousands of distinct CDR3 sequences, around 27% recorded once. The source of this sequence is a girl aged 10 to 17 with multiple sclerosis. Sequenced material: blood. The V gene is TRBV6-2 or TRBV6-3, the J gene TRBJ2-1, with 12 bases identical to TRBD2. DNA for the CDR3: TGTGCCAGCAGTCAGACTAGCGGGGGCGGGAATGAGCAGTTCTTC. Amino acids: CASSQTSGGGNEQFF.